The 10 T cell receptor beta chains in this list originate from one sample, sequenced in a study of blood T cell repertoires in COVID-19. Repertoires were generated with immunoSEQ multiplex PCR, while TCRdb's copy carries only in-frame clones and drops some. This table has over 100,000 clones, over 60% appearing once. Sequencing was carried out using peripheral blood. All receptors derive from a woman aged 70 to 79 with acute or convalescent COVID-19.

Worth noting for this clone: This specimen includes other DNA sequences encoding the same CDR3. This sequence joins TRBV9 and TRBJ2-3; D call uncertain. There are 14 residues in the CDR3. V gave up 0 bases and J gave up 0 bases, with 5 bases separating them. The germline V gene encodes CDR1 SGDLS and CDR2 YYNGEE. Here the CDR3 DNA reads TGTGCCAGCAGCGTAGACGGGAGCACAGATACGCAGTATTTT. It encodes CASSVDGSTDTQYF.

The chain's CDR3 is CASSVAIFGEQFF. The CDR3 nucleotides are TGTGCCAGCAGCGTAGCGATTTTCGGTGAGCAGTTCTTC. The rearrangement uses TRBV9 and TRBJ2-1; D is unclear. CDR1 is SGDLS and CDR2 is YYNGEE in the germline V gene. Trimming cost V 0 bases and J 9 bases, with 10 bases left between them. The CDR3 consists of 13 residues.

The chain joins TRBV7-8 to TRBJ1-3; D uncertain. The V end was cut by 1 base, the J end by 0 bases, with 10 bases between. The CDR3 is 16 residues long. Germline CDR1 reads SGHVS; CDR2 reads FQNEAQ. CDR3 residues: CASSLVIGDSGNTIYF. For the CDR3, the DNA is TGTGCCAGCAGCTTAGTGATCGGGGACTCTGGAAACACCATATATTTT.

This chain links TRBV19 with TRBJ2-1; D is possibly TRBD1 (6 bases). Germline V CDR1 and CDR2: LNHDA, SQIVND (reference sequence). This CDR3 is 13 amino acids long. Trimming pared 3 bases from V and 6 bases from J, leaving 9 bases between. In DNA form, the CDR3 reads TGTGCCAGTAGTATCAGGGGTGTCAATGAGCAGTTCTTC. Translation: CASSIRGVNEQFF.

A single count supports this clone. J is TRBJ2-5 and V is TRBV13; D is possibly TRBD2 (6 bases). The germline V gene encodes CDR1 PRHDT and CDR2 FYEKMQ (reference sequence). V dropped 1 base and J dropped 2 bases, with 11 bases sitting between them. The CDR3 is 15 residues long. The CDR3 is CASSLAGTSQETQYF. The DNA for the CDR3 is TGTGCCAGCAGCTTAGCAGGGACTTCTCAAGAGACCCAGTACTTC.

J is TRBJ1-1 and V is TRBV7-2; D not certain. CDR1 SGHTA and CDR2 FQGNSA come from the germline V gene. CDR3 size: 14 residues. Trimming removed 1 base at V and 4 bases at J, with 10 bases between. The CDR3 region is CASSLDGWSTEAFF. Here the CDR3 DNA reads TGTGCCAGCAGCTTAGATGGGTGGAGCACTGAAGCTTTCTTT.

The chain links TRBV19 to TRBJ1-2, with 10 bases matching TRBD1. V was pared by 4 bases and J by 8 bases, with 7 bases of the junction left unmatched. Germline V lookup: CDR1 LNHDA, CDR2 SQIVND (reference sequence). The CDR3 is 14 residues long. The CDR3 region is CASSTAGQGYGYTF. CDR3 sequence (DNA): TGTGCCAGTAGTACGGCGGGACAGGGGTACGGCTACACCTTC.

The rearrangement uses TRBV28 and TRBJ2-3; TRBD2 matches 9 bases. Unmatched junction bases numbered 0, after V lost 3 bases and J lost 5 bases. The CDR3 has 13 residues. The germline CDR1 and CDR2 sequences are MDHEN and SYDVKM. CDR3 DNA sequence: TGTGCCAGCAGTTTTAGCGGGGGAGATACGCAGTATTTT. Protein: CASSFSGGDTQYF. Using reference TRBV28 and TRBJ2-3 for the parts outside the CDR3, the full variable domain is DVKVTQSSRYLVKRTGEKVFLECVQDMDHENMFWYRQDPGLGLRLIYFSYDVKMKEKGDIPEGYSVSREKKERFSLILESASTNQTSMYLCASSFSGGDTQYFGPGTRLTVL.

The chain couples TRBV24-1 to TRBJ1-2, with D tentatively TRBD1 (6 bases). Trimming shortened V by 4 bases and J by 3 bases, and 14 bases separated the two germline ends. CDR3 length: 15 residues. Germline-derived CDR1 and CDR2 are KGHDR and SFDVKD. Written as DNA, the CDR3 is TGTGCCACCAGTGACGGTACCGGGACACACTATGGCTACACCTTC. This gives the protein CATSDGTGTHYGYTF.

The chain has TRBV29-1 and TRBJ1-1; D perhaps matches TRBD1 (5 bases). This CDR3 comprises 17 residues. The germline CDR1 and CDR2 sequences are SQVTM and ANQGSEA. Trimming cost V 2 bases and J 0 bases, with 19 bases left between them. This chain's CDR3 is CSVELLGQGLMNTEAFF. For the CDR3, the DNA is TGCAGCGTTGAATTGCTCGGGCAGGGCCTTATGAACACTGAAGCTTTCTTT.